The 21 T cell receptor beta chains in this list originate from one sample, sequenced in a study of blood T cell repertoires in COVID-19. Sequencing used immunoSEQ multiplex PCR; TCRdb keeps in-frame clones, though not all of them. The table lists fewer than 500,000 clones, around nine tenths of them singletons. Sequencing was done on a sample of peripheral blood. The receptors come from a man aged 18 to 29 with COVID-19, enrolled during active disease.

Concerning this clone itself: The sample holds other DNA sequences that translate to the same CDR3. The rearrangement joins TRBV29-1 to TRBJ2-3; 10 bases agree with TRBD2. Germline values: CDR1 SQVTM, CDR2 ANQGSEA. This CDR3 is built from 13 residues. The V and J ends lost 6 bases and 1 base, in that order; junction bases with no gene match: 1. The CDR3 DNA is TGCAGCGTCCTAGCGGGGGGCACAGATACGCAGTATTTT. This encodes CSVLAGGTDTQYF.

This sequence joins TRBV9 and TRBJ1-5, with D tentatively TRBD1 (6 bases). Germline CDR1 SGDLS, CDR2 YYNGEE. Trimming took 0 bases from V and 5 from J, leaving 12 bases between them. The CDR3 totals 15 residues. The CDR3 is CASSVDGRGDQPQHF. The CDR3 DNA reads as TGTGCCAGCAGCGTAGACGGCAGGGGTGATCAGCCCCAGCATTTT.

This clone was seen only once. CDR3 coding DNA: TGTGCCAGCAGTGAACACACCTCCTACGAGCAGTACTTC. This gives the protein CASSEHTSYEQYF. The genes are TRBV6-1 and TRBJ2-7; D unresolved. The ends were cut back, 2 bases at V and 0 bases at J, with 5 bases in the middle. The CDR3 has 13 amino acids. The germline CDR1 and CDR2 sequences are MNHNS and SASEGT.

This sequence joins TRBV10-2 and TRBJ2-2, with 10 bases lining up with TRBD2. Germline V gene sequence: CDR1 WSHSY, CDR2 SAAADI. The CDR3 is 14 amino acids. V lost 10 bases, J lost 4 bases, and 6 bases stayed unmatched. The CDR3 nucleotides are TGCGCCATACGACTAGCGGGTCCCACCGGGGAGCTGTTTTTT. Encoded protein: CAIRLAGPTGELFF.

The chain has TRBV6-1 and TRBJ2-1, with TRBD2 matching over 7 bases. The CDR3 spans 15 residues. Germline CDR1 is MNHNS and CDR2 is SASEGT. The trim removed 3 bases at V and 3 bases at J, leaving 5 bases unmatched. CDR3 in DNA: TGTGCCAGCAGTGATTCCGGGACTAACTACAATGAGCAGTTCTTC. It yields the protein CASSDSGTNYNEQFF.

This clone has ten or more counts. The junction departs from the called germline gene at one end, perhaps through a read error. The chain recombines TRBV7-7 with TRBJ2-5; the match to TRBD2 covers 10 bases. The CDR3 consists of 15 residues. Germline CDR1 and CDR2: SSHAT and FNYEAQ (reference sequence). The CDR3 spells CASSLGGTSEETQYF. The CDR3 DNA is TGTGCTAGCAGCTTAGGAGGGACTAGCGAAGAGACCCAGTACTTC.

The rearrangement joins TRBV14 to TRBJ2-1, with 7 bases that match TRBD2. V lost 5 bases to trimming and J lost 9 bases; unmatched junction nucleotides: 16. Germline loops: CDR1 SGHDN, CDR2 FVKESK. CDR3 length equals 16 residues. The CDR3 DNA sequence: TGTGCCAGCAGCTGGACTAGTCCCTTAGAGCTTGGTGAGCAGTTCTTC. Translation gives CASSWTSPLELGEQFF.

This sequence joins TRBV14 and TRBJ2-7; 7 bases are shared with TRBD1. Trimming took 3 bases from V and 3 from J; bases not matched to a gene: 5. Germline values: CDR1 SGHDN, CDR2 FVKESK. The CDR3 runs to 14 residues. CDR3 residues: CASSQQQGRYEQYF. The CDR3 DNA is TGTGCCAGCAGCCAGCAACAGGGGCGCTACGAGCAGTACTTC.

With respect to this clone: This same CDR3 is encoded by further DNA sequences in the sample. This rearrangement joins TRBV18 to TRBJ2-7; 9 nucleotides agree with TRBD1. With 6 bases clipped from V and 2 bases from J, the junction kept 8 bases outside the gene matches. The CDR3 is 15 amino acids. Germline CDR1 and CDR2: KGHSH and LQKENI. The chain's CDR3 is CASSPGTGRAYEQYF. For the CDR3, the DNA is TGTGCCAGCTCGCCCGGGACAGGGAGGGCCTACGAGCAGTACTTC.

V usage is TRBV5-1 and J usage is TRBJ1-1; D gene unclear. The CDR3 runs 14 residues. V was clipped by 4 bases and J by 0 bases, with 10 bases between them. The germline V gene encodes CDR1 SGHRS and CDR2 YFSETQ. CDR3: CASSPNEVNTEAFF. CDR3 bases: TGCGCCAGCAGCCCGAATGAGGTGAACACTGAAGCTTTCTTT.

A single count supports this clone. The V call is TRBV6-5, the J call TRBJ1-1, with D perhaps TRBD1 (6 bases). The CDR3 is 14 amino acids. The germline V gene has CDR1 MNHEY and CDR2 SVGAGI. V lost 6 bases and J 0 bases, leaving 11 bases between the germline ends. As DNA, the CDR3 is TGTGCCAGCAGCAGAGGACAGCTGAACACTGAAGCTTTCTTT. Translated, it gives CASSRGQLNTEAFF.

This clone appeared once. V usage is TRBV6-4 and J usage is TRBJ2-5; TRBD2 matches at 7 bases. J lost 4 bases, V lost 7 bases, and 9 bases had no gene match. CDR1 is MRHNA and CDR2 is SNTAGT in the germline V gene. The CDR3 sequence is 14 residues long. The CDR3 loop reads CASMTAGMIETQYF. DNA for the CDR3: TGTGCCAGCATGACAGCGGGAATGATAGAGACCCAGTACTTC.

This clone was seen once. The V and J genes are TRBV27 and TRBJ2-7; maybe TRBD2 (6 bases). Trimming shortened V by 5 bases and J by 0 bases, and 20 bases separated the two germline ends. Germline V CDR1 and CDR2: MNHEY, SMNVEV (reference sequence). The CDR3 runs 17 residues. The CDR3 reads CASSTGSGDPYSYEQYF. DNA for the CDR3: TGTGCCAGCAGTACGGGATCGGGGGACCCCTACTCCTACGAGCAGTACTTC.

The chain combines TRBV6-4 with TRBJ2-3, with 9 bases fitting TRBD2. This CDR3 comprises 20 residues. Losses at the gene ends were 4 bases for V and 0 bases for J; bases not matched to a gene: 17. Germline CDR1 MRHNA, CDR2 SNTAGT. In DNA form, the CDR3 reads TGTGCCAGCAGTGGCCCCAGGGAGGTAGCGGGGGCCCTTAGCACAGATACGCAGTATTTT. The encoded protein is CASSGPREVAGALSTDTQYF.

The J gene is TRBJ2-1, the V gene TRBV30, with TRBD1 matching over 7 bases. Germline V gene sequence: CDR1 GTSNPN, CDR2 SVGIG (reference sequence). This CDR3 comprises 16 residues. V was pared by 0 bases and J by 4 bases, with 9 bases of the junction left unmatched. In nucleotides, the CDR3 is TGTGCCTGGAGTGTAACTCGGACAGGCCATTACAATGAGCAGTTCTTC. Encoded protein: CAWSVTRTGHYNEQFF.

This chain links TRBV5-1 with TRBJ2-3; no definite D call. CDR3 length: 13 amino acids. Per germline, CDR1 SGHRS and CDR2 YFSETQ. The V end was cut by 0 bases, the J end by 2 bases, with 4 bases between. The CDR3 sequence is CASSLDNTDTQYF. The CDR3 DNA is TGCGCCAGCAGCTTGGACAACACAGATACGCAGTATTTT.

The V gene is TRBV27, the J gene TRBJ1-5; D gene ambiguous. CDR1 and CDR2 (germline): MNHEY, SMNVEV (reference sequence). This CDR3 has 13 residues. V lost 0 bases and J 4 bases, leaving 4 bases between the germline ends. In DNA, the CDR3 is TGTGCCAGCAGTTTATCCCCAAATCAGCCCCAGCATTTT. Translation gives CASSLSPNQPQHF.

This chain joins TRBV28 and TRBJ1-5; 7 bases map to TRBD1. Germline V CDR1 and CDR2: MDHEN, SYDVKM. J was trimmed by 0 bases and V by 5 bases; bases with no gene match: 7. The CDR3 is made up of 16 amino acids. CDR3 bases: TGTGCCAGCAGTCAAGAACAGGGGATTAGCAATCAGCCCCAGCATTTT. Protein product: CASSQEQGISNQPQHF.

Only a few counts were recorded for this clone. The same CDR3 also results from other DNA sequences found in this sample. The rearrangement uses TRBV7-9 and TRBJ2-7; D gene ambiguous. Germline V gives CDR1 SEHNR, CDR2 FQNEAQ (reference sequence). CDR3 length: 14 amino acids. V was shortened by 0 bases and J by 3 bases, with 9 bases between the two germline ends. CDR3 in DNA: TGTGCCAGCAGCTTAGCGTCTAGAGGCTACGAGCAGTACTTC. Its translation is CASSLASRGYEQYF.

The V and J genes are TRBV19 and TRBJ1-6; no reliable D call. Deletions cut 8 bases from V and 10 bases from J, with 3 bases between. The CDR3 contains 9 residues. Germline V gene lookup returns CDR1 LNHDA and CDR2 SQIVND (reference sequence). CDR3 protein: CASGSPLHF. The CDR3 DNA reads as TGTGCCAGTGGCTCACCCCTCCACTTT.

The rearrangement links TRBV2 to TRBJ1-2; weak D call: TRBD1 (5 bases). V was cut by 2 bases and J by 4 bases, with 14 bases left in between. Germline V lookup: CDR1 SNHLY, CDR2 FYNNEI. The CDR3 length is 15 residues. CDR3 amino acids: CASSELGGEGYGYTF. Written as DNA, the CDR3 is TGTGCCAGCAGTGAATTGGGGGGAGAGGGCTATGGCTACACCTTC. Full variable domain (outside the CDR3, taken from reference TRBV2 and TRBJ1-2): EPEVTQTPSHQVTQMGQEVILRCVPISNHLYFYWYRQILGQKVEFLVSFYNNEISEKSEIFDDQFSVERPDGSNFTLKIRSTKLEDSAMYFCASSELGGEGYGYTFGSGTRLTVV.